One sample yielded the 5 T cell receptor beta chains listed below, sequenced in a study of cytomegalovirus exposure and HLA in healthy donors. It was with 60 Vbeta and 13 Jbeta primers that the PCR ran. TCRdb keeps only in-frame clones here, not all; method: immunoSEQ multiplex PCR. This table has fewer than 200,000 clones, roughly 80% appearing once. Sequenced input: PBMCs. Every receptor here comes from a woman aged 50 to 60 in good health and CMV-seronegative.

The chain combines TRBV18 with TRBJ1-1, with 7 bases lining up with TRBD1. CDR1 is KGHSH, CDR2 LQKENI, per germline. CDR3 length equals 14 residues. V was pared by 3 bases and J by 0 bases, with 1 base of the junction left unmatched. Here the CDR3 DNA reads TGTGCCAGCTCACCCGACAGGGTGAACACTGAAGCTTTCTTT. The encoded protein is CASSPDRVNTEAFF.

The CDR3 region has the DNA TGCGCCACCGCACCGGGTGGGGGGGTCACTGAAGCTTTCTTT. This translates into CATAPGGGVTEAFF. The rearrangement links TRBV5-1 to TRBJ1-1; D possibly corresponds to TRBD1 (5 bases). V lost 9 bases and J lost 4, with 19 bases in between. The germline V gene has CDR1 SGHRS and CDR2 YFSETQ. CDR3 length: 14 residues.

The V and J genes are TRBV7-2 and TRBJ2-3; maybe TRBD2 (6 bases). Germline V gene sequence: CDR1 SGHTA, CDR2 FQGNSA. The CDR3 runs to 15 residues. V lost 1 base and J 6 bases, leaving 14 bases between the germline ends. DNA of the CDR3: TGTGCCAGCAGCTTAGACGGTGGGGGGTGGGATACGCAGTATTTT. It translates to CASSLDGGGWDTQYF.

Only a few counts were recorded for this clone. Other DNA sequences of this sample code for an identical CDR3. The chain is built from TRBV2 and TRBJ1-1; the D gene is possibly TRBD1 (6 bases). The CDR3 consists of 13 residues. Germline-derived CDR1 and CDR2 are SNHLY and FYNNEI. Trimming cost V 4 bases and J 4 bases, with 10 bases left between them. The CDR3 nucleotides are TGTGCCAGCAGTGGGCAGGGGAGCACTGAAGCTTTCTTT. This sequence encodes CASSGQGSTEAFF.

V usage is TRBV7-9 and J usage is TRBJ1-3; tentatively, D is TRBD1 (6 bases). The V and J ends lost 4 bases and 0 bases respectively, with 19 bases between them. Germline V gene sequence: CDR1 SEHNR, CDR2 FQNEAQ (reference sequence). This CDR3 is built from 18 residues. DNA for the CDR3: TGTGCCAGCAGCTCATTTTTTTTCGGACAGACCTCTGGAAACACCATATATTTT. Its protein is CASSSFFFGQTSGNTIYF.